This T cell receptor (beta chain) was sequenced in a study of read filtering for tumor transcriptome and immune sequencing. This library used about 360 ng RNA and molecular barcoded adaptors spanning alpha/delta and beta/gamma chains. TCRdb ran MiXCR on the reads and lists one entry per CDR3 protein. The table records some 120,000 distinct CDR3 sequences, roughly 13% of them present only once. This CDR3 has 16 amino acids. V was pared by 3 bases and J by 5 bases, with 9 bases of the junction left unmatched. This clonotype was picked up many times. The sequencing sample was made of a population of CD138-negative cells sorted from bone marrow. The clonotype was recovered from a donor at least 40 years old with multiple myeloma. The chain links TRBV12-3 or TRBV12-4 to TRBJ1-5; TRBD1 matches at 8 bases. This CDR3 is CASSFGDRGRDQPQHF. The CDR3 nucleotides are TGTGCCAGCAGTTTCGGAGACAGGGGAAGGGATCAGCCCCAGCATTTT.